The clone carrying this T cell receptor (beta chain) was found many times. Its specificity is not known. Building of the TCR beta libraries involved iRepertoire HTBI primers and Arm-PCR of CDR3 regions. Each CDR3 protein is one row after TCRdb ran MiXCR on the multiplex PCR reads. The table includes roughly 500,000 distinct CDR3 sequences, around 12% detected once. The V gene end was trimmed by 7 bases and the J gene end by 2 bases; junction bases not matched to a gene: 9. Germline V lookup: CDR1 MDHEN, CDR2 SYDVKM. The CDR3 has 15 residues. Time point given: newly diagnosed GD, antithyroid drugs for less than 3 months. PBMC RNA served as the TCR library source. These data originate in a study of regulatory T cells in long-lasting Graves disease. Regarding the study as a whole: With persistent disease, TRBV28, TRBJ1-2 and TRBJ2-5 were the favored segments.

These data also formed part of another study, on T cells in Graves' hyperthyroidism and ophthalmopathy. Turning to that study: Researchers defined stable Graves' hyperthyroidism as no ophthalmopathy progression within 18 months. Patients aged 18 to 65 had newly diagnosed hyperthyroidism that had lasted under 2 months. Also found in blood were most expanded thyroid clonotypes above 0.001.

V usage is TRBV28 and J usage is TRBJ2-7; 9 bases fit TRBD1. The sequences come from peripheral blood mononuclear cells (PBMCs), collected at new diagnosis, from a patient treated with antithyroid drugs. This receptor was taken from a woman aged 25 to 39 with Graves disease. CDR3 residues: CASKQGALDPYEQYF. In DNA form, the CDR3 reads TGTGCCAGCAAACAGGGGGCCCTCGACCCCTACGAGCAGTACTTC.